Following are 24 T cell receptor beta chains from one sample sequenced in a study of CD8+CD57+ T cells in acquired aplastic anemia (dated by TCRdb to 2016 to 2019). Expansion of CD8+CD57+ cells had been shown by flow cytometry in the patients chosen for sequencing. Instrument used: Illumina HiSeq 2000. Genomic DNA was used as template for profiling of TCR beta VDJ combinations and CDR3 sequences. Using fastp trimming at Q25 and MiXCR clonotype assembly, TCRdb reanalyzed the public sequencing data and kept in-frame beta chains. Records with the same CDR3 protein are collapsed into one entry carrying the most frequent genes and DNA. For this sample the table gives 450,000 to 550,000 distinct CDR3 sequences, of which under 40% were detected only once. Clones ranked in the top ten supply roughly 0.89% of the sample. The sequencing input was sorted CD4+, CD8+, or CD8+CD57+ T cells (not recorded which) from PBMCs. All receptors come from a human donor with aplastic anemia.

Note on this clonotype: Since a much larger clone is just one base distant, this may be a read error. This chain connects TRBV9 to TRBJ2-7, with a possible D match to TRBD1 (6 bases). CDR3 length: 14 residues. CDR1 is SGDLS and CDR2 is YYNGEE in the germline V gene. The CDR3: CASSLRGVKDEQCF. DNA of the CDR3: TGTGCCAGCAGCCTCAGGGGAGTTAAGGACGAGCAGTGCTTC.

At least ten counts were recorded for this clonotype. V usage is TRBV13 and J usage is TRBJ1-2; D gene uncertain. The ends were cut back, 5 bases at V and 7 bases at J, with 11 bases in the middle. This CDR3 comprises 12 residues. Germline V gene sequence: CDR1 PRHDT, CDR2 FYEKMQ (reference sequence). The CDR3 nucleotides are TGTGCCAGCAGCCCCAGACCAGCTGGCTACACCTTC. Encoded protein: CASSPRPAGYTF.

This clonotype was found a few times. The chain has TRBV11-2 and TRBJ1-2; TRBD1 might be the D (5 bases). CDR1 is SGHAT and CDR2 is FQNNGV in the germline V gene. V shed 4 bases and J shed 6 bases, with 18 bases lying between them. The CDR3 consists of 15 residues. This CDR3 is CASSSPRKTADGYTF. The CDR3 nucleotides read TGTGCCAGCAGCTCCCCCCGAAAGACAGCTGATGGCTACACCTTC.

The gene calls are TRBV9 and TRBJ2-3, with a tentative D call TRBD1 (5 bases). Germline-derived CDR1 and CDR2 are SGDLS and YYNGEE. The CDR3 runs 17 residues. V was trimmed by 0 bases and J by 1 base, leaving 15 bases between them. The CDR3 bases are TGTGCCAGCAGCGTAGCTGATTCAGGGCTGGGCACAGATACGCAGTATTTT. Protein: CASSVADSGLGTDTQYF.

This clonotype was recorded at least ten times. The gene calls are TRBV7-2 and TRBJ1-6; 8 nucleotides match TRBD1. Per the germline V gene, CDR1 is SGHTA and CDR2 is FQGNSA. V lost 4 bases and J lost 7; bases outside the gene matches: 9. The CDR3 sequence is 16 residues long. The CDR3 protein is CASSSRGPIRNSPLHF. The CDR3 nucleotides read TGTGCCAGCAGCTCCAGGGGGCCCATACGGAATTCACCCCTCCACTTT.

This clonotype was seen many times. The rearrangement uses TRBV20-1 and TRBJ1-5, with 10 nucleotides matching TRBD1. Per germline, CDR1 DFQATT and CDR2 SNEGSKA (reference sequence). The CDR3 has 15 residues. The J segment lost 3 bases and the V segment lost 6 bases, leaving 8 bases of the junction unmatched. CDR3 nucleotide sequence: TGCAGTGCCACCCTCGGGACAGGGGTCAATCAGCCCCAGCATTTT. It is translated as CSATLGTGVNQPQHF.

This clonotype showed up just a few times. The J gene is TRBJ2-2, the V gene TRBV7-3; TRBD1 agrees at 7 bases. The germline V gene encodes CDR1 SGHTA and CDR2 FQGTGA. CDR3 length: 16 amino acids. J gave up 0 bases and V 7 bases, and 8 bases lay outside the gene matches. CDR3 bases: TGTGCCAGCACCCTCATCGGGACAGCGAACACCGGGGAGCTGTTTTTT. It yields the protein CASTLIGTANTGELFF. Drawing the rest from reference TRBV7-3 and TRBJ2-2, the complete variable domain is GAGVSQTPSNKVTEKGKYVELRCDPISGHTALYWYRQSLGQGPEFLIYFQGTGAADDSGLPNDRFFAVRPEGSVSTLKIQRTERGDSAVYLCASTLIGTANTGELFFGEGSRLTVL.

The gene calls are TRBV20-1 and TRBJ2-3; tentative D call: TRBD2 (5 bases). Germline lookup yields CDR1 DFQATT and CDR2 SNEGSKA (reference sequence). This CDR3 spans 13 amino acids. The V end lost 0 bases, the J end lost 5 bases, and 9 bases lay between the germline ends. CDR3 DNA: TGCAGTGCTAGAGATCTGGGAGAAGATACGCAGTATTTT. Translating it yields CSARDLGEDTQYF.

This clonotype was detected a few times. The V call is TRBV20-1, the J call TRBJ2-5; 14 bases fit TRBD2. Trimming cost V 4 bases and J 5 bases; bases outside gene matches: 9. The CDR3 consists of 16 residues. Germline V gene lookup returns CDR1 DFQATT and CDR2 SNEGSKA (reference sequence). The CDR3 region is CSAMGLAGVGVETQYF. The CDR3 DNA is TGCAGTGCTATGGGACTAGCGGGAGTTGGCGTGGAGACCCAGTACTTC.

The chain employs TRBV25-1 and TRBJ2-5; D could derive from TRBD1 or TRBD2 (5 bases each). Per the germline V gene, CDR1 is MGHDK and CDR2 is SYGVNS. The CDR3 is 12 residues long. V shed 10 bases and J shed 2 bases, with 11 bases lying between them. The CDR3 nucleotides are TGTGCCACTGGGACCGCGCAAGAGACCCAGTACTTC. This encodes CATGTAQETQYF.

This clonotype was picked up many times. The chain is built from TRBV12-3 or TRBV12-4 and TRBJ1-5, with 8 nucleotides matching TRBD1. The junction had 3 bases not matched to a gene; V was cut back by 5 bases and J by 6 bases. The CDR3 is 13 amino acids. DNA for the CDR3: TGTGCCAGCAGTAGGACAGGGCTTCAGCCCCAGCATTTT. Protein sequence: CASSRTGLQPQHF.

In its sample, this clonotype was seen many times. J is TRBJ2-5 and V is TRBV2; D uncertain. Trimming took 2 bases from V and 1 from J, leaving 14 bases between them. CDR1 SNHLY and CDR2 FYNNEI come from the germline V gene. This CDR3 spans 16 amino acids. DNA of the CDR3: TGTGCCAGCAGTGAATCATCGAACTGGGGCCAAGAGACCCAGTACTTC. Translated: CASSESSNWGQETQYF.

The CDR3 DNA reads TGTGCCAGCAGCGCCCGACTAGGCGGGGAGACCCAGTACTTC. Translating it yields CASSARLGGETQYF. The chain combines TRBV9 with TRBJ2-5, with a weak D call TRBD2 (6 bases). The CDR3 sequence is 14 residues long. The V gene lost 3 bases and the J gene lost 5 bases, with 14 bases spanning the gap. Looked up from germline, CDR1 is SGDLS and CDR2 is YYNGEE. The whole variable domain, filled in from reference TRBV9 and TRBJ2-5, reads DSGVTQTPKHLITATGQRVTLRCSPRSGDLSVYWYQQSLDQGLQFLIQYYNGEERAKGNILERFSAQQFPDLHSELNLSSLELGDSALYFCASSARLGGETQYFGPGTRLLVL.

The CDR3 spells CATASGKSYQETQYF. For the CDR3, the DNA is TGTGCCACTGCATCGGGGAAATCGTACCAAGAGACCCAGTACTTC. This chain connects TRBV24-1 to TRBJ2-5, with a tentative D call TRBD2 (5 bases). The V gene lost 10 bases and the J gene lost 0 bases, with 17 bases spanning the gap. Germline V gene data show CDR1 as KGHDR and CDR2 as SFDVKD. This CDR3 spans 15 amino acids.

The chain links TRBV30 to TRBJ1-5; TRBD1 might be the D (5 bases). Germline V gene sequence: CDR1 GTSNPN, CDR2 SVGIG (reference sequence). The CDR3 runs 14 residues. V lost 2 bases and J 1 base, leaving 9 bases between the germline ends. The CDR3 protein is CAWSTDRSNQPQHF. CDR3 DNA: TGTGCCTGGAGTACAGACAGAAGCAATCAGCCCCAGCATTTT.

The sample holds one count of this clonotype. The chain combines TRBV11-2 with TRBJ2-1; tentatively, D is TRBD1 (6 bases). Germline V lookup: CDR1 SGHAT, CDR2 FQNNGV. The V end lost 2 bases, the J end lost 5 bases, and 10 bases lay between the germline ends. The CDR3 sequence is 14 residues long. CDR3 sequence reads: CASSLLGGDNEQFF. CDR3 coding DNA: TGTGCCAGCAGCTTACTAGGGGGTGACAATGAGCAGTTCTTC.

Here the CDR3 reads CSARYAGTVPNEQFF. The CDR3 nucleotides read TGCAGTGCTAGGTATGCCGGGACAGTTCCCAATGAGCAGTTCTTC. J is TRBJ2-1 and V is TRBV20-1; 7 bases map to TRBD1. Germline lookup yields CDR1 DFQATT and CDR2 SNEGSKA (reference sequence). With V trimmed by 3 bases and J by 6 bases, 11 bases remained unmatched. This CDR3 is built from 15 residues.

This clonotype was counted ten times or more. This chain uses TRBV7-2 with TRBJ1-6; possibly TRBD1 for D (6 bases). CDR3 length: 13 amino acids. V dropped 7 bases and J dropped 2 bases, with 6 bases sitting between them. Germline-derived CDR1 and CDR2 are SGHTA and FQGNSA. The CDR3 here is CASNRAYNSPLHF. The CDR3 region has the DNA TGTGCCAGCAACAGGGCCTATAATTCACCCCTCCACTTT.

This clonotype occurred many times. V gene TRBV2 combines with J gene TRBJ2-7; 11 positions match TRBD2. The CDR3 runs to 15 residues. CDR1 is SNHLY and CDR2 is FYNNEI in the germline V gene. Germline trimming cut 6 bases from V and 3 bases from J; bases unmatched to any gene: 7. The CDR3 region has the DNA TGTGCCAGCAGGGATCCTAGCGGGGGGAACTACGAGCAGTACTTC. The encoded protein is CASRDPSGGNYEQYF.

This clonotype showed up just a few times. J is TRBJ2-3 and V is TRBV19; 10 nucleotides match TRBD1. Germline CDR1 reads LNHDA; CDR2 reads SQIVND (reference sequence). With 4 bases clipped from V and 1 base from J, the junction kept 5 bases outside the gene matches. There are 16 residues in the CDR3. This CDR3 reads CASSTRDRGGTDTQYF. In DNA, the CDR3 is TGTGCCAGTAGTACGCGGGACAGGGGCGGCACAGATACGCAGTATTTT.

This clonotype was picked up many times. The chain recombines TRBV7-9 with TRBJ1-2, with 7 bases matching TRBD1. CDR1 is SEHNR, CDR2 FQNEAQ, per germline (reference sequence). The CDR3 contains 16 residues. Trimming at V came to 7 bases and at J to 3 bases, leaving 14 bases not matched to a gene. CDR3 DNA sequence: TGTGCCAGCAACAGATATACAGGGACAGTCGACTATGGCTACACCTTC. Protein sequence: CASNRYTGTVDYGYTF.

The rearrangement joins TRBV20-1 to TRBJ1-3; D is perhaps TRBD1 (6 bases). This CDR3 is 15 amino acids long. Deletions cut 2 bases from V and 8 bases from J, with 19 bases between. Germline CDR1 DFQATT, CDR2 SNEGSKA (reference sequence). The CDR3 spells CSARSYRDISDTIYF. In DNA form, the CDR3 reads TGCAGTGCTAGATCCTACCGGGACATCAGTGACACCATATATTTT.

The rearrangement joins TRBV18 to TRBJ1-6; D ambiguous. V dropped 3 bases and J dropped 0 bases, with 15 bases sitting between them. CDR1 KGHSH and CDR2 LQKENI come from the germline V gene. The CDR3 extends over 18 amino acids. CDR3 DNA sequence: TGTGCCAGCTCACCCGGGCGACTTGGGGACTCCTATAATTCACCCCTCCACTTT. Its protein product is CASSPGRLGDSYNSPLHF.

Note on this clonotype: A much larger clone lies a single base off, so this may be a read error. The chain carries TRBV10-1 and TRBJ2-3; TRBD1 matches 10 bases. Per the germline V gene, CDR1 is WNHNN and CDR2 is SYGVQD (reference sequence). The CDR3 totals 15 residues. CDR3 protein: CAIKGDRGYTNTQYF. The CDR3, as DNA: TGTGCCATCAAGGGGGACAGGGGCTACACAAATACGCAGTATTTT.